The T cell receptor beta chain under discussion was sequenced for a study of blood T cell repertoires in COVID-19. Study in general: Some COVID-19 samples were acute and others convalescent; all came from the United States, Italy and Spain. PBMCs, B-cell-depleted T cells, or T cells were the source of the cDNA or gDNA that made up the material.

In the original processing: Researchers report that nucleated cell counts were estimated from reference gene primer amplification. TCRdb's table, derived via immunoSEQ multiplex PCR, lists solely in-frame clones and lacks some. V and J calls and clone size follow that table, whereas D and trimming were derived from the DNA. Of roughly 130,000 clones listed, around 80% are singletons. This TCR was recovered from a man between 65 and 85 years old with acute or convalescent COVID-19. Sequencing used peripheral blood.

CDR3: CASRVTQGDNSPLHF. The CDR3 coding sequence is TGTGCCAGCAGGGTGACCCAGGGGGATAATTCACCCCTCCACTTT. The gene calls are TRBV6-5 and TRBJ1-6; 7 nucleotides match TRBD1. The CDR3 is 15 amino acids. The V gene's germline CDR1 is MNHEY and CDR2 SVGAGI. J lost 5 bases, V lost 6 bases, and 7 bases had no gene match.